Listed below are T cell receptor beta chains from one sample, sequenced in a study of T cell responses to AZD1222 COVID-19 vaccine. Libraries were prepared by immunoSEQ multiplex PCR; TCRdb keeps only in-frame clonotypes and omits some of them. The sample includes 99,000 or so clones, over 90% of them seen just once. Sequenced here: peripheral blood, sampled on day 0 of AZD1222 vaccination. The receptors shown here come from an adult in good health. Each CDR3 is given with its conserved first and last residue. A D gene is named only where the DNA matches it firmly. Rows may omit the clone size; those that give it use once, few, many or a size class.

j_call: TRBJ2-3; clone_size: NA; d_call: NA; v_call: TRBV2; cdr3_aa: CASSWTAGGTDTQYF; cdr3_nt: TGTGCCAGCAGTTGGACTGCAGGGGGCACAGATACGCAGTATTTT
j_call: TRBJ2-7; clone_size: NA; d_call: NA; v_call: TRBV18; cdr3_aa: CASSPMADYEQYF; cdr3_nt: TGTGCCAGCTCACCTATGGCAGACTACGAGCAGTACTTC
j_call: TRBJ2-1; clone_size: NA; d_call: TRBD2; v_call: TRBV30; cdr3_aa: CAWTSGSSYNEQFF; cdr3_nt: TGTGCCTGGACGAGCGGGAGTTCCTACAATGAGCAGTTCTTC
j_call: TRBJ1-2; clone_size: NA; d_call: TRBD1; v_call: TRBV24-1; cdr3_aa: CATSDPGTGLYGYTF; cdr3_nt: TGTGCCACCAGTGATCCAGGGACAGGACTCTATGGCTACACCTTC
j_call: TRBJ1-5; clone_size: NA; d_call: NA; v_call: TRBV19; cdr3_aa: CASSLRGESNQPQHF; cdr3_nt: TGTGCCAGTAGTCTCAGGGGAGAGAGCAATCAGCCCCAGCATTTT
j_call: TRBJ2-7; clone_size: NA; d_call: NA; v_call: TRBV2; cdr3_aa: CASSENTRYEQYF; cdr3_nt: TGTGCCAGCAGTGAAAACACCCGCTACGAGCAGTACTTC
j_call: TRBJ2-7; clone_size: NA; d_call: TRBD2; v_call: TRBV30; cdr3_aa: CAWSPTSGRSYEQYF; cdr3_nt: TGTGCCTGGAGTCCGACTAGCGGTCGCTCCTACGAGCAGTACTTC
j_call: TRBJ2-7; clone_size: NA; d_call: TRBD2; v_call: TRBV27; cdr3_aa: CASSLGGGRSLYEQYF; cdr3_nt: TGTGCCAGCAGTTTAGGGGGGGGACGATCTCTCTACGAGCAGTACTTC
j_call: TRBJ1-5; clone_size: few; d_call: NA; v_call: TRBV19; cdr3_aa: CASSMSGSNQPQHF; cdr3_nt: TGTGCCAGTAGTATGTCAGGGAGCAATCAGCCCCAGCATTTT
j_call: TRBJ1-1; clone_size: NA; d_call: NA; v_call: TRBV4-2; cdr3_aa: CASSPGGKAHTEAFF; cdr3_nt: TGTGCCAGCAGCCCTGGCGGTAAGGCACACACTGAAGCTTTCTTT
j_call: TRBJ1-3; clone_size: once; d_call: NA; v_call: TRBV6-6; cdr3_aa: CASSYFLSSGNTIYF; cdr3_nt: TGTGCCAGCAGTTATTTCCTTAGCTCTGGAAACACCATATATTTT
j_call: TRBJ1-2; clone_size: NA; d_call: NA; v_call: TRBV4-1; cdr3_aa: CASSQLLTGINYGYTF; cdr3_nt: TGCGCCAGCAGCCAATTACTGACAGGAATTAACTATGGCTACACCTTC
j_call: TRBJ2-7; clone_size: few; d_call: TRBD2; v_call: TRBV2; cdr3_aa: CASSETSGKTYEQYF; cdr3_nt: TGTGCCAGCAGTGAAACTAGCGGTAAAACCTACGAGCAGTACTTC
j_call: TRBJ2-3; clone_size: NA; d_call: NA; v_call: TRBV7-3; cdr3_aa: CASSPGSSWDTQYF; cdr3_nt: TGTGCCAGCAGCCCCGGATCAAGTTGGGATACGCAGTATTTT
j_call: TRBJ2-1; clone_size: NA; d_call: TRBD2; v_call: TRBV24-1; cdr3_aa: CATSDYRGSGRENNEQFF; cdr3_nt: TGTGCCACCAGTGATTACAGAGGTAGCGGGAGGGAAAACAATGAGCAGTTCTTC
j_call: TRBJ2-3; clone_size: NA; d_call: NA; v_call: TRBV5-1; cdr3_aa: CASSLATVGAGDTQYF; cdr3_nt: TGCGCCAGCAGCTTGGCTACGGTAGGGGCGGGAGATACGCAGTATTTT
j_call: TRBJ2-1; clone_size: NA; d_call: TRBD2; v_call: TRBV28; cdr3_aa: CASRLPLAGDEQFF; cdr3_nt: TGTGCCAGCAGACTCCCACTAGCGGGCGATGAGCAGTTCTTC
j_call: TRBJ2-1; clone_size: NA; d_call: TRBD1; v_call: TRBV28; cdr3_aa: CASSFWDRAVSSYNEQFF; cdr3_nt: TGTGCCAGCAGTTTCTGGGACAGGGCAGTTAGCTCCTACAATGAGCAGTTCTTC